This TCR beta chain stems from a study of cytomegalovirus exposure and HLA in healthy donors (dated by TCRdb to between 2016 and 2019). For the wider study: In an earlier analysis of around 540 of the donors, 276 Gb of sequence data and just under 120 million unique TCR beta sequences from 150 million to 200 million T cells were reported. Approximately 300 gigabases of sequencing data and around 85 million unique TCR sequences made up an early release that covered nearly 650 HLA-typed donors. Of the approximately 400 genotyped donors, 80% to 90% were placed in the genetic ancestry cluster associated with self-reported Caucasian donors. The study aimed to test whether signatures of past pathogen exposure could be identified by cataloging public T cell receptors. The T cell repertoires of around 730 subjects were profiled by immunosequencing and related to cytomegalovirus serostatus. Along with the roughly 610-subject first cohort, a separate validation cohort of over a hundred different subjects was used. To predict cytomegalovirus infection status, the study brought together high-throughput TCR immunosequencing, statistical association of individual TCRs with disease status, and machine learning. In a later analysis, previously published TCR beta repertoires from 670 or so donors were re-analyzed and high-resolution HLA genotyping was added so that TCR occurrence patterns could be studied. Rather than drawing on any new phenotypic data, the later analysis identified candidate immune exposures from TCR beta sequences and the way those sequences occurred across donors. To decide whether each TCR beta V gene segment behaved as functional or pseudogenic, an earlier analysis of approximately 600 of the donors relied on high-throughput TCR beta sequencing. Donor age, sex, ethnicity and CMV serostatus were compiled alongside the repertoire data. Genome-wide SNP genotypes for about 65% of the roughly 670 donors were used in a later genetic analysis, which treated that subset as a discovery cohort. All discovery cohort repertoires had been generated using a single sequencing platform. Both class I and class II loci were covered by HLA typing, at four-digit resolution. Typing coverage differed by locus: A, B, C, DRB1 and DQB1 were typed in about 629-630 donors, DQA1 in around 500, DPA1 in approximately 610, and DPB1 in just under 490. Several DR-DQ haplotypes were handled as single units for association and clustering because linkage in the cohort was strong. On average, roughly 240,000 unique TCR beta nucleotide sequences were sequenced per donor among some 430 genotyped donors of the cohort, with about 19% of those sequences being non-productive. Study-wide findings and limitations: A later analysis found that TCR association rates varied across HLA loci, with DRB1 alleles showing the most associated TCRs and HLA-C alleles the fewest. In an earlier analysis of several hundred of the donors, most TCR beta V segments were observed in productive rearrangements about 87% or about 30% of the time, broadly matching IMGT annotations. A later analysis found that HLA-associated TCR beta chains were more clonally expanded and had lower generation probabilities than equally common non-associated chains. A total of fewer than 200 TCR beta chains were listed by the study as associated with cytomegalovirus. Because counts were too low, some 16 rarely observed V segments, including chromosome 9 orphons, were excluded from the earlier analysis of under 650 of the donors. Three of the identified cytomegalovirus-associated TCR beta chains were confirmed in vitro to be specific for cytomegalovirus antigens. The authors suggested that the approach could potentially be generalized to other disease states and immunological phenotypes. V-gene and J-gene trimming of TCR beta chains was associated with a missense DCLRE1C variant in a later genetic analysis, and the association was replicated in an independent cohort. Specific HLA alleles were associated with over 15,000 TCR beta sequences at a false discovery rate of 0.05 in a later analysis. For the cohort, immune exposure information was limited to CMV serostatus. Most CMV-associated TCR beta chains appeared to be HLA-restricted in a later analysis, and the HLA associations seemed to be driven largely by CMV exposure. This cohort had only TCR beta chains sequenced, and the lack of alpha or paired-chain data limited which features could be detected. HLA typing was unavailable for some donors at each locus, so association tests used only the typed subset. Correlated functional status among segregating V segments might be attributable to linkage disequilibrium, but an unknown experimental factor could not be ruled out. A cluster of highly shared sequence variants was judged likely to represent a technical artifact of the sequencing pipeline. The classifier was reported to diagnose cytomegalovirus status with high specificity and sensitivity in both the original cohort and the validation cohort. According to a later genetic analysis, donors in an Asian-associated ancestry cluster had fewer N-insertions in productive TCRs than the approximately 700-donor mean. According to a later analysis, parvovirus B19, influenza, CMV and Epstein-Barr virus appeared linked to several top co-occurrence clusters. Across donors, most TCR sequences were observed very rarely, whereas some public TCRs were present in many individuals. Some IMGT-functional V segments, including TRBV6-2 and TRBV6-3, could not be distinguished by the 87-base-pair reads and were therefore excluded. Strong co-occurrence of HLA alleles, especially DR and DQ, made assigning TCR associations to individual alleles difficult. A further reported finding was that TCR beta sequences accurately predicted the HLA-A and HLA-B alleles for most subjects in the first cohort. The presence/absence analyses assumed that sequencing depth was roughly uniform across donors, and that assumption may not be true.

The cohort comprised some 730 healthy bone marrow donors. All cohort members were sampled while nominally healthy, although unrecorded immune exposures were likely present. The donor was CMV seronegative and was included in the group of 352 seronegative cohort members. A peripheral blood sample was provided by each donor, and peripheral blood mononuclear cells were used for TCR beta sequencing. Genomic DNA extraction from the blood cell samples was performed with the Qiagen DNeasy Blood Extraction Kit. Receptor amplification or capture employed the immunoSEQ multiplex PCR assay. A mixture of 60 forward primers for TCR Vbeta segments and 13 reverse primers for TCR Jbeta segments was used in the multiplex PCR. Amplification of the CDR3 region of rearranged TCR beta genes was performed with a multiplex PCR assay on genomic DNA. On the Illumina HiSeq System, the amplified TCR beta libraries were sequenced as 87-base-pair reads. From the authors' description of their analysis: A later analysis counted 65 million to 90 million unique TCR beta chains across the 650 to 700 repertoires, and some 11 million of these chains were shared by at least two donors. Raw reads were error-corrected and collapsed into unique sequences by a nearest-neighbor algorithm in which closely related sequences were merged to remove PCR and sequencing errors. Alignment of CDR3 sequences to IMGT reference sequences was used to assign V, D and J gene segments. For a sequence to be retained, a match of at least six nucleotides to both a V gene segment and a J gene segment was required. A rearrangement counted as productive if the CDR3 had no stop codons and remained in frame with V and J, and every other rearrangement counted as non-productive. CDR3 was defined by IMGT convention, running from the second conserved V-encoded cysteine to the conserved J-encoded phenylalanine. The earlier analysis of about 500 of the donors excluded sequences that lacked an unambiguous match to a single V gene segment. An earlier analysis of some 500 of the donors classified V segments as functional when productive rearrangements were above 56.7% and as segregating when the standard deviation between donors was above 5%. A statistical classification framework was built to diagnose cytomegalovirus status from the catalog of TCR beta chain sequences. A later analysis assigned V and J genes by comparing TCR nucleotide sequences with IMGT/GENE-DB human TR gene sequences. Using the TCRdist pipeline, a later analysis assigned CDR3 sequences along with most-parsimonious VDJ recombination scenarios. In a later analysis, every TCR beta chain was defined by the combination of its CDR3 amino acid sequence and its V-gene family, and reads without a unique V-gene family were dropped. A later analysis removed over 500 highly shared, low-generation-probability nucleotide sequences to deal with suspected cross-contamination and a sequencing artifact. For each public chain, a later analysis derived a clonal expansion index from normalized ranks of inferred template counts within each repertoire. Generation probabilities in a later analysis came from a VDJ recombination model fitted to out-of-frame rearrangements, and those results were checked against IGoR. A later analysis scored TCR-TCR, TCR-HLA and TCR-CMV co-occurrence with hypergeometric tests, applying a repertoire-size bias correction to TCR pairs. To estimate false discovery rates, a later analysis permuted the HLA or CMV assignments 20 times. In a later analysis, co-occurring TCRs were grouped with DBSCAN, and TCRdist sequence similarity was added when clustering was performed within HLA-allele-positive subsets. For co-occurrence clustering, repertoires with fewer than 30,000 or more than 120,000 public chains were excluded, along with four or five repertoires with anomalous nucleotide sharing. TCRdb retrieved this table from immuneACCESS and kept in-frame rearrangements only. Not all clones are present; in checked studies, unresolved V genes account for under half, and no reason is known for the remainder. Clonal size and the V and J genes are those of that table, whereas D and trimming came from the DNA. The sample data list 110,000 to 150,000 clones, and 73% of these were observed just once. Of the sample, over 1% is held by the ten largest clones.

V and J are trimmed by 0 bases and 8 bases, and the gene matches miss 4 bases of the junction. From the cysteine through the phenylalanine, the CDR3 covers 14 amino acids. Of the read, only the CDR3 DNA is kept; its 42 bases are in frame from base 1. Per the germline V gene, MGHRA is the CDR1 and YSYEKL is the CDR2. To note about this clone: Its recognized antigen is unknown. No much larger clone exists at a distance of one base, and base qualities are not known.

The source of this sequence is a woman in her thirties or forties in good health and CMV-seronegative. The rearranged chain carries TRBV4-1 and TRBJ1-1, and TRBD1 aligns with 9 junction nucleotides. The sample consisted of PBMCs. The CDR3 is CASSQEQGAGEAFF. The bases read TGCGCCAGCAGCCAAGAACAGGGGGCCGGGGAAGCTTTCTTT.